This TCR beta chain was recorded in a study of control samples from healthy donors and cancer patients. This CDR3 has 18 amino acids. The V gene's germline CDR1 is SGDLS and CDR2 YYNGEE. Unmatched junction bases numbered 13, after V lost 4 bases and J lost 0 bases. This table comes from immunoSEQ multiplex PCR, and its TCRdb copy is limited to in-frame clones, with some not included. This table has 95,000 to 150,000 clones, just under 90% appearing once. This sequence originates from a man younger than 40 in good health. The specimen was blood. The rearrangement uses TRBV9 and TRBJ1-3; the match to TRBD1 covers 7 bases. The DNA of the CDR3 is TGTGCCAGCAGCTCCTCTCAGCCGGGACAGCACTCTGGAAACACCATATATTTT. This codes for CASSSSQPGQHSGNTIYF.